This paragraph covers one T cell receptor (beta chain) sequence. The V end was cut by 8 bases, the J end by 4 bases, with 11 bases between. The CDR3 runs 12 residues. Germline V gene sequence: CDR1 MDHEN, CDR2 SYDVKM. The data were obtained in a study of preoperative IRX-2 immunotherapy in early breast cancer. Specified treatment: preoperative locoregional IRX-2 cytokine immunotherapy. This phase Ib study tested locoregional IRX-2 cytokine immunotherapy given before surgery. The method was immunoSEQ multiplex PCR; TCRdb's version includes in-frame clones alone and lacks a portion of them. This table holds about 8,000 clones, 65% to 85% found once.

The clonotype was recovered from a human donor with breast cancer. This sequence joins TRBV28 and TRBJ1-2; TRBD1 is a possible D gene (5 bases). The material sequenced was tumor tissue, taken after IRX-2 immunotherapy. CDR3: CASVDSSYGYTF. Here the CDR3 DNA reads TGTGCCAGCGTTGACAGTAGCTATGGCTACACCTTC.